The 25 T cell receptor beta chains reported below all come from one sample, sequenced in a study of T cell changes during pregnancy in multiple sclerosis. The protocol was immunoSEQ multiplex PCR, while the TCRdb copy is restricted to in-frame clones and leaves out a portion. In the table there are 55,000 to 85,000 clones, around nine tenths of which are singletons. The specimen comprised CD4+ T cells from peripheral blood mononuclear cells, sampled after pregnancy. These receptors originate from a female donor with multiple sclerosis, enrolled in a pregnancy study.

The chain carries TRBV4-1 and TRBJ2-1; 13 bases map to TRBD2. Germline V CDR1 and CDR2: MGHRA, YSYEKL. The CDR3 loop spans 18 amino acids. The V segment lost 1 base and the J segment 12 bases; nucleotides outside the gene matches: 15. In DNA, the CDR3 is TGCGCCAGCAGCCAAGCCCAGACTAGCGGGGGGCCCACACTTGGGCAGTTCTTC. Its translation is CASSQAQTSGGPTLGQFF.

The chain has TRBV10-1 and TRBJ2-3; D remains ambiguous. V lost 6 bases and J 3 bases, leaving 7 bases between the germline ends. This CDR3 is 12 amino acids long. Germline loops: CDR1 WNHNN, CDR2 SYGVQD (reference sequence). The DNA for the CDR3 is TGCGCCAGCAGCGGTGATACAGATACGCAGTATTTT. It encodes CASSGDTDTQYF.

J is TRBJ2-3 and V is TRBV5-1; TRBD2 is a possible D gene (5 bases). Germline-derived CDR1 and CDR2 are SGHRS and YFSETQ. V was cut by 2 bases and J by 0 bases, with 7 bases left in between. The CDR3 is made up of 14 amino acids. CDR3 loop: CASSLRTSTDTQYF. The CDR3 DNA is TGCGCCAGCAGCTTACGGACTAGCACAGATACGCAGTATTTT. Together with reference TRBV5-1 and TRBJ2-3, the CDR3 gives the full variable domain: KAGVTQTPRYLIKTRGQQVTLSCSPISGHRSVSWYQQTPGQGLQFLFEYFSETQRNKGNFPGRFSGRQFSNSRSEMNVSTLELGDSALYLCASSLRTSTDTQYFGPGTRLTVL.

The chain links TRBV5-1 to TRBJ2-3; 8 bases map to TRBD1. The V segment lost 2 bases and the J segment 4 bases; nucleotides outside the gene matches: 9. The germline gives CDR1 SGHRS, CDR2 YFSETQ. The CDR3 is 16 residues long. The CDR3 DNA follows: TGCGCCAGCAGCTTAGGATGGACAGGGCAAGCAGATACGCAGTATTTT. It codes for CASSLGWTGQADTQYF.

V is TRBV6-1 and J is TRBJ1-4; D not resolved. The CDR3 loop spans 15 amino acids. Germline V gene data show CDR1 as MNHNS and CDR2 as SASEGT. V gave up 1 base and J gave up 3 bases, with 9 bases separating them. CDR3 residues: CASSEGRPPNEKLFF. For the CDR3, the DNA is TGTGCCAGCAGTGAAGGGAGGCCCCCTAATGAAAAACTGTTTTTT.

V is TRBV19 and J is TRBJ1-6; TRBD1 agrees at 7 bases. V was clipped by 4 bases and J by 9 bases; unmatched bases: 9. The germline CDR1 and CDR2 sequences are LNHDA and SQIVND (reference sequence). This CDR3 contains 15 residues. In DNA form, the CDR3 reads TGTGCCAGTAGTACCCGAGGGGGCGAACGTTCACCCCTCCACTTT. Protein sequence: CASSTRGGERSPLHF.

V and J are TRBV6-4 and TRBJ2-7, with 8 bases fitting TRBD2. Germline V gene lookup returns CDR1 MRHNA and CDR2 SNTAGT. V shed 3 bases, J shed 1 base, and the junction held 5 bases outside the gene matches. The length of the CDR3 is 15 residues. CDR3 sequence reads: CASSESAGGSYEQYF. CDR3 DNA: TGTGCCAGCAGTGAGTCGGCGGGGGGATCCTACGAGCAGTACTTC.

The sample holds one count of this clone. The CDR3 loop reads CASRRAGNTEAFF. The CDR3 nucleotides are TGTGCCAGTAGGAGAGCAGGGAACACTGAAGCTTTCTTT. This chain links TRBV19 with TRBJ1-1; D remains ambiguous. Trimming cost V 6 bases and J 1 base, with 9 bases left between them. The CDR3 length is 13 residues. The germline V gene has CDR1 LNHDA and CDR2 SQIVND (reference sequence).

CDR3 in amino acids: CASSPGRDTEAFF. The CDR3 region has the DNA TGTGCCAGCAGTCCGGGGAGGGACACTGAAGCTTTCTTT. The chain has TRBV6-5 and TRBJ1-1; D is unresolved. The V end was cut by 5 bases, the J end by 3 bases, with 10 bases between. This CDR3 region has 13 residues. In germline, CDR1 is MNHEY, CDR2 SVGAGI.

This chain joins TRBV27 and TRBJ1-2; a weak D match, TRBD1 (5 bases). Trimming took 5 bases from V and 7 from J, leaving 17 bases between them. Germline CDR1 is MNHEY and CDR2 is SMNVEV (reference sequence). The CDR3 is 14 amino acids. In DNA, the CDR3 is TGTGCCAGCAGTCCACAGTCCGGGCAGGGTGGCTACACCTTC. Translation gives CASSPQSGQGGYTF.

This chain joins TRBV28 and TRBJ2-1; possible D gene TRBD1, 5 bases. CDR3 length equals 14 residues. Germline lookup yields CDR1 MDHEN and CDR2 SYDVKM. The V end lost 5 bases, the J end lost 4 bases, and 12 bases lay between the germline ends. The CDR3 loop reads CASSLDQGYNEQFF. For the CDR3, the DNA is TGTGCCAGCAGTCTCGATCAGGGATACAATGAGCAGTTCTTC.

CDR3 protein: CASSTRLAERAQYF. Here the CDR3 DNA reads TGTGCCAGTAGTACCCGACTAGCGGAGAGAGCCCAGTACTTC. V gene TRBV19 combines with J gene TRBJ2-5; 9 nucleotides agree with TRBD2. The junction had 9 bases not matched to a gene; V was cut back by 4 bases and J by 9 bases. There are 14 residues in the CDR3. From germline, CDR1 is LNHDA and CDR2 SQIVND (reference sequence).

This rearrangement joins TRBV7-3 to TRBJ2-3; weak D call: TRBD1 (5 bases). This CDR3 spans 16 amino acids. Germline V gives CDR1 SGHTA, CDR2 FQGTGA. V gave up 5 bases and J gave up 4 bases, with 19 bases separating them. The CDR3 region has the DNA TGTGCCAGCAGCCCTCTTGGGGCGTCACCCGCAGATACGCAGTATTTT. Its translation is CASSPLGASPADTQYF.

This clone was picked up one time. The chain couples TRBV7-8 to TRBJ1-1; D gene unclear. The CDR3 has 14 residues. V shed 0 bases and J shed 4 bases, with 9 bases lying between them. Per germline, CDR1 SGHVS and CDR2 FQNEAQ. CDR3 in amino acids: CASSLARLSTEAFF. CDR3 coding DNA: TGTGCCAGCAGCTTAGCGAGGCTATCCACTGAAGCTTTCTTT. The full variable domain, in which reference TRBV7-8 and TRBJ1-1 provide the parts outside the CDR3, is GAGVSQSPRYKVAKRGQDVALRCDPISGHVSLFWYQQALGQGPEFLTYFQNEAQLDKSGLPSDRFFAERPEGSVSTLKIQRTQQEDSAVYLCASSLARLSTEAFFGQGTRLTVV.

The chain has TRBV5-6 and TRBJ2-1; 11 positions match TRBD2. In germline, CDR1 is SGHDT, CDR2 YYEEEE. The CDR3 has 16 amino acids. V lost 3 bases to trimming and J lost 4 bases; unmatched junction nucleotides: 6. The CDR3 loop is CASSSAGTSGYNEQFF. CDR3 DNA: TGTGCCAGCAGCTCCGCCGGGACTAGCGGTTACAATGAGCAGTTCTTC.

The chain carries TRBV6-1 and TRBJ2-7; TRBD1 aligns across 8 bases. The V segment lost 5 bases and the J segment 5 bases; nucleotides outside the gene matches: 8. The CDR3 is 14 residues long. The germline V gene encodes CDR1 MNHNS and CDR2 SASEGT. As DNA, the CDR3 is TGTGCCAGCAGTCTCGGACAGGGTGCCAACGAGCAGTACTTC. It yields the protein CASSLGQGANEQYF.

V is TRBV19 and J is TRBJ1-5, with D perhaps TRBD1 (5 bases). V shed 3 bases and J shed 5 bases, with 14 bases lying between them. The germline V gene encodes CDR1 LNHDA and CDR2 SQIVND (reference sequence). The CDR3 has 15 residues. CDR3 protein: CASSISAGRDQPQHF. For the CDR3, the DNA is TGTGCCAGTAGTATTTCGGCAGGGAGGGATCAGCCCCAGCATTTT.

The CDR3 DNA follows: TGTGCCGGACTAGCGGCTCAAGAGACCCAGTACTTC. Translation gives CAGLAAQETQYF. V gene TRBV7-9 combines with J gene TRBJ2-5; TRBD2 matches at 10 bases. J lost 2 bases, V lost 11 bases, and 2 bases had no gene match. The CDR3 runs to 12 residues. The germline V gene encodes CDR1 SEHNR and CDR2 FQNEAQ (reference sequence).

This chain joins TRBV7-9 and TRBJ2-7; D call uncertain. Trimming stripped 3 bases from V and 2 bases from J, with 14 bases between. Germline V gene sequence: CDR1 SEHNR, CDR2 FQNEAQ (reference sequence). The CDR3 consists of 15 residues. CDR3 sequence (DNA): TGTGCCAGCAGCTTTGGGCACCCCACGACCTACGAGCAGTACTTC. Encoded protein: CASSFGHPTTYEQYF.

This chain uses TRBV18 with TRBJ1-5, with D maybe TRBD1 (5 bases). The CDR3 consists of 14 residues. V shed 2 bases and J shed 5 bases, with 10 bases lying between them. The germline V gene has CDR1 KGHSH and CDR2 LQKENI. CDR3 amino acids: CASSPAGRDQPQHF. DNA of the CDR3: TGTGCCAGCTCACCAGCAGGGAGGGATCAGCCCCAGCATTTT. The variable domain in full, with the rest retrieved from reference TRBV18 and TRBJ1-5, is NAGVMQNPRHLVRRRGQEARLRCSPMKGHSHVYWYRQLPEEGLKFMVYLQKENIIDESGMPKERFSAEFPKEGPSILRIQQVVRGDSAAYFCASSPAGRDQPQHFGDGTRLSIL.

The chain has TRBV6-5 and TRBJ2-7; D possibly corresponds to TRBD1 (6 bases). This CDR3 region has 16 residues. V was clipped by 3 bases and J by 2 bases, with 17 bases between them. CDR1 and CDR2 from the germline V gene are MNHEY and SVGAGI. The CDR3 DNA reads TGTGCCAGCAGTTATGATTGGGCAGGGGATACCTACGAGCAGTACTTC. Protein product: CASSYDWAGDTYEQYF.

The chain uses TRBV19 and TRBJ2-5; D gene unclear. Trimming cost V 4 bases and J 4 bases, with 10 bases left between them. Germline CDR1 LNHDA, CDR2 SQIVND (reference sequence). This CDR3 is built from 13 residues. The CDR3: CASSTAVGETQYF. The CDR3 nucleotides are TGTGCCAGTAGTACGGCGGTCGGAGAGACCCAGTACTTC.

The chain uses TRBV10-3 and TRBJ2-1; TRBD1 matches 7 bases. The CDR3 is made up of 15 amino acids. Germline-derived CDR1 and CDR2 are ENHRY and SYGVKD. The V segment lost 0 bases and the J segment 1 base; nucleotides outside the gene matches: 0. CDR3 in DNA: TGTGCCATCAGTGAGTCGACAGGGTCCTACAATGAGCAGTTCTTC. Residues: CAISESTGSYNEQFF.

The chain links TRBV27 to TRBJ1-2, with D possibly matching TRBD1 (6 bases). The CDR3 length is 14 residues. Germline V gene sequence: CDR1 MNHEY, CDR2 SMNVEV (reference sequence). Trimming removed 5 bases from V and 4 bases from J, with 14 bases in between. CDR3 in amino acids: CASSLKGEGYGYTF. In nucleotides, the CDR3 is TGTGCCAGCAGTCTAAAGGGGGAAGGCTATGGCTACACCTTC.

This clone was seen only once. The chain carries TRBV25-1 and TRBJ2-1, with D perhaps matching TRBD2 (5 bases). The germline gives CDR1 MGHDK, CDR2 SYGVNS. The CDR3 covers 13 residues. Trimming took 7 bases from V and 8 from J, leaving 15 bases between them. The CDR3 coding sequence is TGTGCCAGCACTATATCGGAGGACTATGAGCAGTTCTTC. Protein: CASTISEDYEQFF. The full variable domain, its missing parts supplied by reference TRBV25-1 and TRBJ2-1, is EADIYQTPRYLVIGTGKKITLECSQTMGHDKMYWYQQDPGMELHLIHYSYGVNSTEKGDLSSESTVSRIRTEHFPLTLESARPSHTSQYLCASTISEDYEQFFGPGTRLTVL.